The 3 T cell receptor beta chains below come from one sample, sequenced in a study of OX40 agonist ivuxolimab in advanced cancers. Generated by immunoSEQ multiplex PCR, the TCRdb table keeps only in-frame clones and is missing some. The sample comprises about 70,000 clones, roughly 90% of which are singletons, and 1% to 1.2% rests with the top ten. Material: CD4+ or CD8+ T cells sorted from blood, obtained in a trial of the OX40 agonist ivuxolimab. Every receptor here comes from an adult with an advanced solid tumor such as melanoma, head and neck, liver or kidney cancer.

The chain employs TRBV18 and TRBJ1-4; TRBD1 aligns across 9 bases. V shed 3 bases, J shed 8 bases, and the junction held 4 bases outside the gene matches. This CDR3 comprises 14 residues. Germline values: CDR1 KGHSH, CDR2 LQKENI. CDR3 DNA: TGTGCCAGCTCACCGGGACAGGGTTGGGAAAAACTGTTTTTT. Protein product: CASSPGQGWEKLFF.

This clone has just one count. The J gene is TRBJ1-2, the V gene TRBV6-4; 9 nucleotides match TRBD1. There are 13 residues in the CDR3. The J segment lost 7 bases and the V segment lost 5 bases, leaving 5 bases of the junction unmatched. Germline CDR1 and CDR2: MRHNA and SNTAGT. CDR3 bases: TGTGCCAGCAGTCCACAGGGGGCAGGTGGCTACACCTTC. Protein: CASSPQGAGGYTF.

Here the CDR3 reads CASSAVSYEQYF. DNA for the CDR3: TGTGCCAGCAGTGCCGTCTCCTACGAGCAGTACTTC. The chain combines TRBV6-1 with TRBJ2-7; D ambiguous. The germline V and J ends were trimmed by 4 bases and 0 bases, with 4 bases remaining between them. CDR3 length: 12 amino acids. The germline V gene has CDR1 MNHNS and CDR2 SASEGT.